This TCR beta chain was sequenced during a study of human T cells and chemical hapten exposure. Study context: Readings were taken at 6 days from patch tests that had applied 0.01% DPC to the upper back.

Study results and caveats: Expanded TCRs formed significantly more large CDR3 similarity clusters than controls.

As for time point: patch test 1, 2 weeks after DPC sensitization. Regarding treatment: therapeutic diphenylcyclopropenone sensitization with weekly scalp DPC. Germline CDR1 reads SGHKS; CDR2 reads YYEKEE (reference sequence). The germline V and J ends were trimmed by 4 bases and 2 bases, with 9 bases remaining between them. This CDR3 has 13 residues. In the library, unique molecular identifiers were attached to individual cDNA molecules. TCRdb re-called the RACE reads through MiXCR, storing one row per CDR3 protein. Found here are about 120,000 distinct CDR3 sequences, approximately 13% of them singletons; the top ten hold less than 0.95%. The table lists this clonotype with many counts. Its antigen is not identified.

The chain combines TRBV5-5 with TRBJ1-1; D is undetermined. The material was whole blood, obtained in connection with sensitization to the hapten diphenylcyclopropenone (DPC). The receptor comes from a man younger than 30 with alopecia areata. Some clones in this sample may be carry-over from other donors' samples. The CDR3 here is CASSVWSNTEAFF. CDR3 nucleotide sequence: TGTGCCAGCAGCGTTTGGAGCAACACTGAAGCTTTCTTT.